This T cell receptor (beta chain) appears in the sequencing data of a study of T cell responses to AZD1222 COVID-19 vaccine. Study information: Investigators merged groups given second doses at roughly 4 or roughly 12 weeks. General study points: Vaccine-associated CD4 TCRs ranged over spike, dominating at 160-218 and 743-854. Repertoire collection took place solely once the T cell response had peaked. Clonal diversity may have been underestimated, and the donors were mostly white British, with more females than males.

CDR1 is MNHEY, CDR2 SVGEGT, per germline. The junction had 8 bases not matched to a gene; V was cut back by 4 bases and J by 0 bases. The CDR3 is 16 residues long. About this clone itself: Its antigen is not known.

Produced via immunoSEQ multiplex PCR; TCRdb's table is partial and in-frame only. The sample yields about 120,000 clones, approximately 90% seen once. Specimen: peripheral blood, collected on day 0 of AZD1222 vaccination. The receptor was isolated from an adult in good health. J is TRBJ1-1 and V is TRBV6-2 or TRBV6-3; TRBD1 agrees at 7 bases. For the CDR3, the DNA is TGTGCCAGCAGTTCCGGTCCGACAGGGATGAACACTGAAGCTTTCTTT. It encodes CASSSGPTGMNTEAFF.